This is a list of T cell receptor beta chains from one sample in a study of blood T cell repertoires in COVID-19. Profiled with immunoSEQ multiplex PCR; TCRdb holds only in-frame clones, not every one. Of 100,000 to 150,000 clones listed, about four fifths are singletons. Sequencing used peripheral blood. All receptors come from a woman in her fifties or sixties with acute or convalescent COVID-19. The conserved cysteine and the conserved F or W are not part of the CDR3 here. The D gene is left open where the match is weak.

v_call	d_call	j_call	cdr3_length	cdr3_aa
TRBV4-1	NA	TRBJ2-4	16	ASSQDWEGSLAKNIQY
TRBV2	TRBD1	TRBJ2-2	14	ASRPGTGSNTGELF
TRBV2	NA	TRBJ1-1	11	ASRRTENTEAF
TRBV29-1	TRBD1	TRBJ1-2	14	SVGGTGGPNGYGYT
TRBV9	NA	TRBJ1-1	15	ASSAGGSIKTDTEAF
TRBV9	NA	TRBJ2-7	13	ASSVGHTTTHEQY
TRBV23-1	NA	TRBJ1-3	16	ASSHLGGQEFSGNTIY
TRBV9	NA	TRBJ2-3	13	ASSVAGGVADTQY
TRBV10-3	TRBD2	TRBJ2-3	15	AISERLAGVMTDTQY
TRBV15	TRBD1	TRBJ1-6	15	ATSRDRVWGSNSPLH
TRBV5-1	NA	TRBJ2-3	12	ASSVMFSTDTQY
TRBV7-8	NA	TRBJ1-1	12	ASRRTGANTEAF
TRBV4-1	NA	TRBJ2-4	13	ASSQEGGRKDIQY
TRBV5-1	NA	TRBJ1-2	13	ASSPAGRLVYGYT
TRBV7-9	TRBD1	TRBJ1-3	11	ASSPGQGHTIY
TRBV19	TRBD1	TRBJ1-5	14	ASSRVGQGGNQPQH
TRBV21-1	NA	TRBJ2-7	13	ASTAGTSGGYEQY
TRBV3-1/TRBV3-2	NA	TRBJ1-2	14	ASSPTADRSSNGYT
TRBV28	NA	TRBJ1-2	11	ASSPEEDYGYT
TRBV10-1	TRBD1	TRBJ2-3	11	ASSRTGADTQY
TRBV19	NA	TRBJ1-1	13	ASSALRRGSTEAF
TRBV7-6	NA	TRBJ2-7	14	ASSSLALFSSYEQY
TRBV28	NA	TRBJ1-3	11	ASSTRGGNTIY
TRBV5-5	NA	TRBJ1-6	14	ASSLAEQGDGSPLH
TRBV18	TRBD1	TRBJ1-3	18	ASSPLVGQGLQSSGNTIY
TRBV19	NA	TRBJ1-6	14	ASSIRTESPNSPLH
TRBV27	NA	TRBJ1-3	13	ASSLSRGSGNTIY
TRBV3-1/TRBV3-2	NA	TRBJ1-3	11	ASSQGAGNTIY
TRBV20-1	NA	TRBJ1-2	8	SASFNGYT
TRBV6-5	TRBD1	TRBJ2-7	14	ASSYRSTGLDYEQY
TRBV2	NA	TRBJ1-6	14	ASRTEGSSYNSPLH
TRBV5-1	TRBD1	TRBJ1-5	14	ASSSGTGVGNQPQH
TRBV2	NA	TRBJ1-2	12	ASRRSHLNYGYT
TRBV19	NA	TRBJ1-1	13	ASSIGGGAGTEAF
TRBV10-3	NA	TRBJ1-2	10	AISRDTYGYT
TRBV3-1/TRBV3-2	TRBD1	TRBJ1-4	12	ASSRQGTNEKLF
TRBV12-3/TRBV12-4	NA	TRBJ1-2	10	ASSVSGSGYT
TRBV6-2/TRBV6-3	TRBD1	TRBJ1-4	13	ASSYSAQGAQKLF
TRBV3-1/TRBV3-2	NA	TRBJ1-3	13	ASSQAVQIGNTIY
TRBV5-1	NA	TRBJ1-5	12	ASSVTGRDQPQH